The next 21 T cell receptor beta chains were all read from a single sample in a study of beta chain features in type 1 diabetes. Reverse transcription of all isolated RNA meant that expressed TCRB transcripts were sequenced. Produced via immunoSEQ multiplex PCR; TCRdb's table is partial and in-frame only. The repertoire holds under 850,000 clones, with roughly 13% as singletons. Antigens of these TCRs are unknown. Overall study findings and caveats: Moderate yet significant TCRB CDR3 shortening was seen in Type 1 diabetes patients in all four CD4+ subsets.

Sequencing was performed on naive CD4+ T cells from blood. The source is a man between 18 and 35 years old with type 1 diabetes.

J is TRBJ2-7 and V is TRBV2; perhaps TRBD1 as D (5 bases). CDR3 size: 16 residues. Trimming pared 9 bases from V and 2 bases from J, leaving 23 bases between. Germline CDR1 SNHLY, CDR2 FYNNEI. CDR3 in DNA: TGTGCCAGTGAGTGGGGAATAAGGGGCTCTACCTACGAGCAGTACTTC. It yields the protein CASEWGIRGSTYEQYF.

In its sample, this clone was seen a few times. The chain joins TRBV9 to TRBJ2-7, with no clear D. Germline CDR1 SGDLS, CDR2 YYNGEE. This CDR3 contains 14 residues. Deletions cut 0 bases from V and 6 bases from J, with 13 bases between. This CDR3 reads CASSVDPVGREQYF. In DNA form, the CDR3 reads TGTGCCAGCAGCGTAGATCCAGTTGGGCGCGAGCAGTACTTC.

The chain recombines TRBV5-4 with TRBJ2-3, with 10 bases identical to TRBD2. V gave up 4 bases and J gave up 5 bases; unmatched junction bases: 10. The germline V gene has CDR1 SGHNT and CDR2 YYREEE (reference sequence). The CDR3 contains 16 residues. The chain's CDR3 is CASSPISGGREDTQYF. DNA of the CDR3: TGTGCCAGCAGCCCCATTAGCGGGGGGCGGGAAGATACGCAGTATTTT.

This clone has more than one count but fewer than ten. The chain couples TRBV7-2 to TRBJ1-1; 7 positions match TRBD1. CDR3 size: 15 residues. Germline assignment: CDR1 SGHTA and CDR2 FQGNSA. V lost 5 bases, J lost 2 bases, and 8 bases stayed unmatched. CDR3 residues: CASSPGQIGNTEAFF. The CDR3 nucleotides read TGTGCCAGCAGCCCGGGACAGATCGGCAACACTGAAGCTTTCTTT.

The rearrangement joins TRBV19 to TRBJ2-7; 8 bases are a match to TRBD1. The CDR3 length is 15 residues. After removal of 4 bases from V and 4 bases from J, the junction contained 9 bases not matched to a gene. In germline, CDR1 is LNHDA, CDR2 SQIVND (reference sequence). DNA of the CDR3: TGTGCCAGTAGTACCCTCGGGACAGGTTCATACGAGCAGTACTTC. Translated, it gives CASSTLGTGSYEQYF.

The chain carries TRBV9 and TRBJ2-2; TRBD2 agrees at 11 bases. This CDR3 region has 17 residues. V lost 0 bases, J lost 6 bases, and 7 bases stayed unmatched. From germline, CDR1 is SGDLS and CDR2 YYNGEE. CDR3 in amino acids: CASSVGLAGTTAGELFF. DNA of the CDR3: TGTGCCAGCAGCGTAGGACTAGCGGGGACAACTGCCGGGGAGCTGTTTTTT.

This clone appeared a few times. The V call is TRBV6-1, the J call TRBJ1-2; D not certain. Germline loops: CDR1 MNHNS, CDR2 SASEGT. The CDR3 loop spans 15 amino acids. Trimming cost V 1 base and J 4 bases, with 13 bases left between them. CDR3 DNA sequence: TGTGCCAGCAGTGAAGATTTGTCTCGGGGCTATGGCTACACCTTC. Protein sequence: CASSEDLSRGYGYTF.

The chain is built from TRBV4-2 and TRBJ2-5; TRBD2 might be the D (6 bases). The germline V gene encodes CDR1 LGHNA and CDR2 YNFKEQ. CDR3 length: 16 residues. V was pared by 3 bases and J by 6 bases, with 20 bases between. The DNA for the CDR3 is TGTGCCAGCAGCCACCCCGGCGACGGGGAGGTAAAGACCCAGTACTTC. Translated, it gives CASSHPGDGEVKTQYF.

This clone was picked up a small number of times. This chain uses TRBV19 with TRBJ1-1, with TRBD1 as a possible D gene (5 bases). Germline V gene sequence: CDR1 LNHDA, CDR2 SQIVND (reference sequence). The CDR3 is 14 residues long. V dropped 3 bases and J dropped 1 base, with 9 bases sitting between them. The CDR3 bases are TGTGCCAGTAGTATGGGCAGGGAGAACACTGAAGCTTTCTTT. This encodes CASSMGRENTEAFF.

This clone has just a few counts. The chain couples TRBV5-1 to TRBJ2-1; D is ambiguous. This CDR3 is built from 13 residues. Per germline, CDR1 SGHRS and CDR2 YFSETQ. Trimming removed 4 bases at V and 5 bases at J, with 10 bases between. The DNA for the CDR3 is TGCGCCAGCAGCCCGGATAACGACAATGAGCAGTTCTTC. Translation: CASSPDNDNEQFF.

Only a few counts were recorded for this clone. The chain joins TRBV15 to TRBJ2-5; 7 bases align to TRBD2. This CDR3 comprises 16 residues. Trimming took 1 base from V and 2 from J; bases not matched to a gene: 7. Germline assignment: CDR1 LNHNV and CDR2 YYDKDF (reference sequence). The CDR3 reads CATSRGGGSYQETQYF. The CDR3 nucleotides are TGTGCCACCAGCAGAGGCGGCGGGAGCTATCAAGAGACCCAGTACTTC.

The V call is TRBV2, the J call TRBJ2-6; a weak D match, TRBD1 (5 bases). CDR1 SNHLY and CDR2 FYNNEI come from the germline V gene. V lost 4 bases to trimming and J lost 0 bases, with 7 bases between them. The CDR3 sequence is 15 residues long. CDR3 protein: CASSVGPSGANVLTF. The CDR3, as DNA: TGTGCCAGCAGTGTGGGGCCCTCTGGGGCCAACGTCCTGACTTTC.

The chain has TRBV5-1 and TRBJ2-7, with TRBD2 as a possible D gene (6 bases). CDR3 length equals 12 residues. Trimming took 4 bases from V and 11 from J, leaving 16 bases between them. Germline values: CDR1 SGHRS, CDR2 YFSETQ. CDR3 region: CASSLDGGSKYF. The CDR3 bases are TGCGCCAGCAGCCTGGACGGGGGTTCAAAGTACTTC.

The chain links TRBV18 to TRBJ1-5; D is unresolved. V lost 4 bases, J lost 6 bases, and 16 bases lay in between. Germline CDR1 and CDR2: KGHSH and LQKENI. This CDR3 is built from 15 residues. CDR3 sequence reads: CASSQHATSGQPQHF. The CDR3 DNA is TGTGCCAGCTCACAACACGCGACATCTGGTCAGCCCCAGCATTTT.

This clone occurred a few times. The genes are TRBV5-5 and TRBJ2-7; D is unresolved. The CDR3 is made up of 14 amino acids. Trimming shortened V by 6 bases and J by 0 bases, and 13 bases separated the two germline ends. Per germline, CDR1 SGHKS and CDR2 YYEKEE (reference sequence). CDR3 bases: TGTGCCAGCAACCTTGACGTCCACTCCTACGAGCAGTACTTC. It translates to CASNLDVHSYEQYF.

This clone was recorded a few times. This chain uses TRBV28 with TRBJ1-6; TRBD1 might be the D (6 bases). Trimming took 8 bases from V and 3 from J, leaving 14 bases between them. Germline V gene sequence: CDR1 MDHEN, CDR2 SYDVKM. The CDR3 is 15 residues long. CDR3 DNA sequence: TGTGCCAGCGGAACAGGGTCTAACTATAATTCACCCCTCCACTTT. Residues: CASGTGSNYNSPLHF.

In its sample, this clone was seen a few times. This chain connects TRBV7-8 to TRBJ1-5; D remains ambiguous. The CDR3 is 15 residues long. The V and J ends lost 1 base and 0 bases respectively, with 7 bases between them. Germline V lookup: CDR1 SGHVS, CDR2 FQNEAQ. CDR3 residues: CASSLVPDSNQPQHF. Here the CDR3 DNA reads TGTGCCAGCAGCTTAGTGCCAGATAGCAATCAGCCCCAGCATTTT.

This clone has a handful of counts. The rearrangement joins TRBV5-1 to TRBJ2-3; 14 bases are shared with TRBD2. The CDR3 covers 15 residues. The ends lost 6 bases at V and 4 bases at J; junction bases unmatched: 4. Germline V gene data show CDR1 as SGHRS and CDR2 as YFSETQ. The CDR3 DNA follows: TGCGCCAGCATGGGACTAGCGGGGGAGGCAGATACGCAGTATTTT. It yields the protein CASMGLAGEADTQYF.

A few counts support this clone. The chain employs TRBV4-1 and TRBJ2-7, with TRBD1 matching 8 bases. CDR1 is MGHRA, CDR2 YSYEKL, per germline. This CDR3 has 15 amino acids. With V trimmed by 4 bases and J by 0 bases, 5 bases remained unmatched. CDR3 residues: CASSPGDRSSYEQYF. The CDR3 region has the DNA TGCGCCAGCAGCCCAGGGGACAGGAGCTCCTACGAGCAGTACTTC.

This clone has a handful of counts. The chain has TRBV29-1 and TRBJ1-2; possible D gene TRBD1, 5 bases. CDR1 is SQVTM, CDR2 ANQGSEA, per germline. This CDR3 spans 13 amino acids. V was pared by 1 base and J by 2 bases, with 8 bases between. CDR3 DNA: TGCAGCGTTGAAGTCCAGGGAAACTATGGCTACACCTTC. Residues: CSVEVQGNYGYTF.

As DNA, the CDR3 is TGTGCCAGCAGCTTGGCCTTTAGTGGCTACACCTTC. Translation: CASSLAFSGYTF. The chain employs TRBV5-6 and TRBJ1-2; D unresolved. Trimming removed 0 bases from V and 7 bases from J, with 7 bases in between. CDR1 SGHDT and CDR2 YYEEEE come from the germline V gene. The CDR3 is 12 amino acids.